A selection of T cell receptor beta chains follows, all from one sample in a study of tumor-infiltrating lymphocytes in primary liver carcinoma. MiXCR, applied by TCRdb to the multiplex PCR reads, yields one record per CDR3 protein. The repertoire holds fewer than 200,000 distinct CDR3 sequences, with around four fifths as singletons. Sequenced input: tumor tissue from primary liver carcinoma. The receptors come from a middle-aged man with primary liver carcinoma and hepatitis B virus infection. Each CDR3 is given with its conserved first and last residue. Fields, in order: D gene, J gene, V gene, clone size, CDR3 DNA, CDR3 protein. The D gene is left open where the match is weak. Clone size is stated in some rows and not others, as once, few, many or a class when expanded.

>TRBD1|TRBJ2-1|TRBV4-2|-
TGTGCGAGCAGCCAGGCCGGGGGACAGGGGAACAATGAGCAATTCTTC
CASSQAGGQGNNEQFF
>TRBD2|TRBJ2-3|TRBV6-5|-
TGTGCCAGCAGTTCATTCCCCCTAAGCGGGGAGACAGATACGCAGTATTTC
CASSSFPLSGETDTQYF
>-|TRBJ2-3|TRBV29-1|-
TGCAGTGCCCCGCCATCCACAGATACGCAGTATTTT
CSAPPSTDTQYF
>-|TRBJ2-7|TRBV14|-
TGTGCCAGCAGTCAAAATCAGGAACGGGAGCAGTACTTC
CASSQNQEREQYF
>-|TRBJ2-1|TRBV6-1|-
TGTGCCAGCGAGGTCGAAGGAGCGTCCTACAATGAGCAGTTCTTC
CASEVEGASYNEQFF
>TRBD1|TRBJ2-5|TRBV4-2|-
TGTGCCAGCAGCCAAGACGGGACAGGGGGCCAAGAGATCCACTGCTTC
CASSQDGTGGQEIHCF
>TRBD1|TRBJ1-1|TRBV5-1|-
TGCGCCAGCAGCTCCGGACAGGGCACTGGAGCTTTCTTT
CASSSGQGTGAFF
>-|TRBJ2-1|TRBV6-6|few
TGTGCCGGCACGAGTCAGTCCTACAATGAGGAGTTCTTC
CAGTSQSYNEEFF
>-|TRBJ2-2|TRBV5-5|-
TGTGCCAGCAGCTACAGGGCCCCGGACACCGGTGAGCTGTTTTTT
CASSYRAPDTGELFF
>-|TRBJ2-5|TRBV6-1|-
TGTGCCAGCAGTGAAAATTTAATGTGGGCGGCCGATGGAGAGACCCAGTACTTC
CASSENLMWAADGETQYF
>TRBD2|TRBJ2-5|TRBV6-6|once
TGTGCAGGCAGGTCGACTAGCGGGCAAACCCCACAAGAGACCCAGTACTTC
CAGRSTSGQTPQETQYF
>-|TRBJ2-7|TRBV7-9|-
TGTGTCAGCACTTTAGCAGGGGTATGGGTGAACTACGAGCAATACTTC
CVSTLAGVWVNYEQYF
>TRBD1|TRBJ2-7|TRBV5-1|many
TGCGCCAGCAGCCGAGGGCCAGGGGGCTCCTACGAGCAGTACTTC
CASSRGPGGSYEQYF
>TRBD1|TRBJ2-7|TRBV11-2|-
TGTGCCAGCTCTTCCGGGACAGGGATTACCTGCGAGCAGTACTTC
CASSSGTGITCEQYF
>-|TRBJ2-7|TRBV20-1|-
TGCAGTGCAAGCGGCGAAAACTACTACGAGCAGTACTTC
CSASGENYYEQYF
>-|TRBJ1-2|TRBV6-6|-
TGTGCCAACACCACGGGCCCCAGGAACTATGGCTACACCTTC
CANTTGPRNYGYTF
>-|TRBJ1-1|TRBV29-1|-
TGTAGCGCTCATAGCCAGAAGAACATTGAAGCTTTCTTT
CSAHSQKNIEAFF
>TRBD2|TRBJ2-1|TRBV7-6|-
TGTGCCAGCAGCCTATCGGGAGGTTTCAATGAGCAGTTCTTC
CASSLSGGFNEQFF
>-|TRBJ1-1|TRBV6-5|-
TGTGCCATCAGTGGGACACACACTGAAGCCTTCTTT
CAISGTHTEAFF
>-|TRBJ2-1|TRBV6-6|-
TGTGCCAGCAGTTCCTACGTGCGGTCGTCCTACAATGAGCAGTTCTTC
CASSSYVRSSYNEQFF
>TRBD2|TRBJ2-2|TRBV6-6|many
TGTGCCAGCAGCCCTAGCGGGAGGGTCGCCGGGGAGCTGTTTTTT
CASSPSGRVAGELFF
>TRBD2|TRBJ2-5|TRBV6-6|-
TGTGCCAGCGGGTCGACTAGCGGGCAAACCCCACAAGATACCCAGTACTTC
CASGSTSGQTPQDTQYF
>-|TRBJ2-2|TRBV14|-
TGTGTCAGCAGCCAGTCCGGGACCCCGGGTGCCGGGGAGCTGCTTTTT
CVSSQSGTPGAGELLF
>-|TRBJ2-7|TRBV12-3/TRBV12-4|-
TGTGCCAGCAGTTTAGGGAGGGCCGGGGAGCGGTACTTC
CASSLGRAGERYF
>-|TRBJ2-1|TRBV14|-
TGTGCCAGCAACCCTAGGACAGTGTTGGAGTTCAATGAGCAGTTCTTC
CASNPRTVLEFNEQFF
>TRBD2|TRBJ2-1|TRBV11-1|-
TGTGCCAGCAGCCCTCCCCCTGCTAGCGGGTTTAACCCCTACAATGTGCAGTTCTTC
CASSPPPASGFNPYNVQFF
>-|TRBJ2-2|TRBV6-1|many
TGTGCCAACGCGAGAGAAGTAGGGGGGGAGCTGTTTTTT
CANAREVGGELFF
>TRBD1|TRBJ1-5|TRBV5-6|-
TGTGCTGGCTGCTTGGGGGGACAGGGGAGGCATCAGCCCCAGCATTTT
CAGCLGGQGRHQPQHF
>-|TRBJ2-1|TRBV30|-
TGTACCTGGAGTCCCAGCGGCAACAATGAGGAGTTCTTC
CTWSPSGNNEEFF
>-|TRBJ2-7|TRBV11-2|-
TGTGCCAGCACCCGTGGGAGTTCCACCTTGGAGCAGTACTTC
CASTRGSSTLEQYF
>-|TRBJ1-2|TRBV29-1|-
TGCAGCGTCCTCCCTGACCGGGACATGAATCGCTACACCTTC
CSVLPDRDMNRYTF
>-|TRBJ2-7|TRBV28|-
TGTGCCAGCAGTTTACAAGGGCCCGTGGGGCAGTGCTTC
CASSLQGPVGQCF
>-|TRBJ2-1|TRBV6-1|-
TGTGCCAGCAGCATAGAGCGGCACACCTACAATGAGCAGTTCTTC
CASSIERHTYNEQFF
>-|TRBJ2-1|TRBV11-3|-
TGTGCCAGCAGCTTAGGTGTATCGAACAATCAGCAGTTCTTC
CASSLGVSNNQQFF
>-|TRBJ2-2|TRBV5-8|-
TGTGCCGGCAGTTCAGCCCTTAACACCGGGGAGCTGTTTTTT
CAGSSALNTGELFF
>-|TRBJ1-2|TRBV11-2|-
TGTGCCAGCAGCTTAGATCGAGCAGCTTATGGTTACATCTTC
CASSLDRAAYGYIF
>TRBD2|TRBJ2-3|TRBV6-5|-
TGTGCCAACATCCCAGGACTAGCGGGAACAGATACGCAGTACTTT
CANIPGLAGTDTQYF
>TRBD1|TRBJ1-5|TRBV7-8|many
TGTGCCAGCAGCTATGGGACAGGGTTAAGGAATCAGCCCCAGCATTTT
CASSYGTGLRNQPQHF
>-|TRBJ2-6|TRBV6-1|-
TGTGCCAGCAGTGCACTCTGGGATAGGGGAGTAGGTGAGGCCAACGTCCTGACTTTC
CASSALWDRGVGEANVLTF
>TRBD2|TRBJ2-5|TRBV11-1|-
TGTGCCACCACCCTCACGGGACTAGTGGGAGAGACCCTGTACTTC
CATTLTGLVGETLYF
>-|TRBJ2-3|TRBV7-8|once
TGTGCCAGCAGCTCCTACTGGTGCGAGGGTACGCAGTATTTT
CASSSYWCEGTQYF
>-|TRBJ1-4|TRBV6-5|many
TGTGCCAGCAGAAACGGTGGGGCAACTAATGAAAAACTGTTTTTT
CASRNGGATNEKLFF
>-|TRBJ2-1|TRBV12-3/TRBV12-4|-
TGTGCCAGCCAACCGGAGAGACAAGTTTACAATGAGCAGTTCTTC
CASQPERQVYNEQFF
>-|TRBJ2-7|TRBV25-1|few
TGTGCCAGCAAGGGAGGGGGCCAGTTGGAGCAGTACTTC
CASKGGGQLEQYF
>-|TRBJ2-1|TRBV2|-
TGTGCCAGCAGTGAAGAGGTAGGGAACTACAATGAGCAGTTCTTC
CASSEEVGNYNEQFF
>TRBD2|TRBJ2-2|TRBV11-2|-
TGTGCCTGCAGCCGGGACGCCCCTGGACTAGCGGACACCGGGGAGCTGTTTTTT
CACSRDAPGLADTGELFF
>-|TRBJ2-2|TRBV5-1|-
TGCGCCAGCAGTTACAGGGTCCCGAACGCCGGGGAGCTGTTTTTT
CASSYRVPNAGELFF
>TRBD1|TRBJ2-5|TRBV6-5|-
TGTGCCAGCAGCTACGCAGGGGGCAAGGATAGCCAGTACTTC
CASSYAGGKDSQYF